Sequencing of this TCR beta chain was carried out in a study of tissue T cells after allogeneic stem cell transplantation. General study points: In patients and mice, blood and spleen missed much of tissue repertoire. Across patients, clones rarely overlapped, yet motif clusters were shared tissue-specifically.

Time point noted: mouse harvest day 14 after allogeneic transplant. Each mouse received 10^7 T-cell-depleted marrow cells plus 10^6 splenic CD5+ T cells by tail vein. This mouse GVHD model was MHC-mismatched B6 to BALB/c, profiled day 7 or 14. The CDR3 consists of 15 residues. Germline assignment: CDR1 KGHPV and CDR2 FQNQEV (reference sequence). The V gene lost 2 bases and the J gene lost 0 bases, with 8 bases spanning the gap. Libraries were prepared by immunoSEQ multiplex PCR; TCRdb keeps only in-frame clonotypes and omits some of them. In the table there are some 9,300 clones, 36% of which are singletons. On this clone itself: Its antigen is still unknown. Mouse gene names and germline throughout. The missing CDR3 end, 1 residue past where the read stops, is filled in from the germline J gene.

The sequence was collected from a female BALB/c mouse given C57BL/6 T cells with graft-versus-host disease after an allogeneic hematopoietic cell transplant. Material for sequencing was skin. The chain uses TRBV26 and TRBJ1-3; TRBD1 might be the D (5 bases). CDR3 sequence: CASSLGHLSGNTLYF. Partial CDR3 DNA: TGTGCCAGCAGTCTGGGACACCTTTCTGGAAATACGCTCTAT.